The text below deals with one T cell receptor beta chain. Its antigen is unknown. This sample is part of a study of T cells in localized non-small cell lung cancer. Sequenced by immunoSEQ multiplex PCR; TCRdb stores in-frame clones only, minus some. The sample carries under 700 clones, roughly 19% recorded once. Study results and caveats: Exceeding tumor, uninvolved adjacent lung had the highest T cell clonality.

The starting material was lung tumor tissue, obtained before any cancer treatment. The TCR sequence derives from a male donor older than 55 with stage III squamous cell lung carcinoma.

CDR3 in DNA: TGTGCCAGCAGCCTTCTGGGGGAGAACCACGAGCAGTACTTC. Protein sequence: CASSLLGENHEQYF. The V gene is TRBV11-3, the J gene TRBJ2-7, with D tentatively TRBD1 or TRBD2 (5 bases each). Germline V gives CDR1 SGHNT, CDR2 YENEEA. The CDR3 covers 14 residues. Between the trimmed V and J ends, which lost 5 bases and 5 bases, there was a span of 16 bases.